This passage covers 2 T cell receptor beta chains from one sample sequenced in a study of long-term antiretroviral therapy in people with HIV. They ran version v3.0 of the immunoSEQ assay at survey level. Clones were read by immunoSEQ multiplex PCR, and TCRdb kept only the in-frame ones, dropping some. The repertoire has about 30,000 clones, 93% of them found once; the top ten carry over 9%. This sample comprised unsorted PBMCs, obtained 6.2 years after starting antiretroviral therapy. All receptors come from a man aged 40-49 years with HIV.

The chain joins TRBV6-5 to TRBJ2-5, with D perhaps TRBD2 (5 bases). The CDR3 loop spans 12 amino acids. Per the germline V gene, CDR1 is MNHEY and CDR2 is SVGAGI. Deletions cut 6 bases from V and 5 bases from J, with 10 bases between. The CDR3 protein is CASSQRGETQYF. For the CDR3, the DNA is TGTGCCAGCAGCCAACGAGGGGAGACCCAGTACTTC.

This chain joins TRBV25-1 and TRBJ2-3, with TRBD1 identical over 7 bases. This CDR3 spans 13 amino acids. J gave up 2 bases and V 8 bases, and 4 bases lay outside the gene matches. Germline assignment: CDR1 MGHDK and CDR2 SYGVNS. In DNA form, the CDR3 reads TGTGCCAGCTTGGGACAGCACACAGATACGCAGTATTTT. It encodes CASLGQHTDTQYF.